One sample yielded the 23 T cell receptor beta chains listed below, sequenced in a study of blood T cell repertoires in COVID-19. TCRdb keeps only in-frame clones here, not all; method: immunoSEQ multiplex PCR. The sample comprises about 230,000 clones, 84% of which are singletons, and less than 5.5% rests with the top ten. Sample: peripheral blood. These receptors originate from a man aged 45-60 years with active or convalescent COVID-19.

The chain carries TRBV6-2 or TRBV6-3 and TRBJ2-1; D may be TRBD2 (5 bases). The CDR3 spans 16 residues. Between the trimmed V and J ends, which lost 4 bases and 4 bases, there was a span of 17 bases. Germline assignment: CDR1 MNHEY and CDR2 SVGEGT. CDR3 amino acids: CASSLETAVAYNEQFF. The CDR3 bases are TGTGCCAGCAGTTTAGAGACGGCCGTAGCGTACAATGAGCAGTTCTTC.

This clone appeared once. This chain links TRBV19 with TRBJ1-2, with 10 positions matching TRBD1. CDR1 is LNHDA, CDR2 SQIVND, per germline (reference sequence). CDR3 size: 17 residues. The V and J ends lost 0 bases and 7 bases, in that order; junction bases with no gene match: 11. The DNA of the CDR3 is TGTGCCAGTAGTATAGATCGCCGGGACAGGGGACGGCGTGGCTACACCTTC. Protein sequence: CASSIDRRDRGRRGYTF.

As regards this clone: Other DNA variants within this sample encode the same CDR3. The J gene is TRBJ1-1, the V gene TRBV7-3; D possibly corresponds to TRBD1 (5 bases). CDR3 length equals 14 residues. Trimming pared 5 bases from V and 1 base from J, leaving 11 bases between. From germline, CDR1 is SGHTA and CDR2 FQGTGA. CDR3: CASSLTGANTEAFF. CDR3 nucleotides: TGTGCCAGCAGCCTCACAGGAGCGAACACTGAAGCTTTCTTT.

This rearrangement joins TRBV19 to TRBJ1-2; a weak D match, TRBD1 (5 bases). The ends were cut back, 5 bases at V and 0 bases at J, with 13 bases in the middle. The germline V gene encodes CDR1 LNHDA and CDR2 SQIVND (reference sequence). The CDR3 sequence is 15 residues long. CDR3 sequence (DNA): TGTGCCAGTAGTTCTTCGACAGCTACTAACTATGGCTACACCTTC. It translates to CASSSSTATNYGYTF.

The CDR3 sequence: CASTPPRGANYGYTF. Written as DNA, the CDR3 is TGTGCCAGCACTCCACCCCGGGGTGCTAACTATGGCTACACCTTC. The chain links TRBV9 to TRBJ1-2; D is undetermined. Germline-derived CDR1 and CDR2 are SGDLS and YYNGEE. Trimming left V 6 bases short and J 0 bases short, with 15 bases between. The CDR3 totals 15 residues. The full variable domain, rest sourced from reference TRBV9 and TRBJ1-2, is DSGVTQTPKHLITATGQRVTLRCSPRSGDLSVYWYQQSLDQGLQFLIQYYNGEERAKGNILERFSAQQFPDLHSELNLSSLELGDSALYFCASTPPRGANYGYTFGSGTRLTVV.

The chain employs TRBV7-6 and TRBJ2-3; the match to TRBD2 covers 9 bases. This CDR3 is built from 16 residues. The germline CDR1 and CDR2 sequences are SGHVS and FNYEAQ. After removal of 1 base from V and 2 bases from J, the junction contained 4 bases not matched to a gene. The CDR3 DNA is TGTGCCAGCAGCTTAGGTCTAGCGGGGTCCACAGATACGCAGTATTTT. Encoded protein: CASSLGLAGSTDTQYF. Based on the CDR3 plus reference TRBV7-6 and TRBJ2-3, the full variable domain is GAGVSQSPRYKVTKRGQDVALRCDPISGHVSLYWYRQALGQGPEFLTYFNYEAQQDKSGLPNDRFSAERPEGSISTLTIQRTEQRDSAMYRCASSLGLAGSTDTQYFGPGTRLTVL.

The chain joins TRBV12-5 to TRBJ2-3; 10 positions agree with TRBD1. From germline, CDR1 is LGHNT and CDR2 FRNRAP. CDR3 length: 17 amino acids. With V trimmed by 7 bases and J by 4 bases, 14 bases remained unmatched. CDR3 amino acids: CASVSTGGLGHADTQYF. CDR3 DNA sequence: TGTGCTAGTGTATCGACAGGGGGCTTGGGACATGCAGATACGCAGTATTTT.

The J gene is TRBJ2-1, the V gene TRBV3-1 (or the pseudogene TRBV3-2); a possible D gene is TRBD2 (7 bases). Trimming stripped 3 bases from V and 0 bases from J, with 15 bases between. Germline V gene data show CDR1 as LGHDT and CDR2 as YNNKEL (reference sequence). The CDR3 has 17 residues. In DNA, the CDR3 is TGTGCCAGCAGCCACCGCGGGGGCCCTAGCTCCTACAATGAGCAGTTCTTC. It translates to CASSHRGGPSSYNEQFF.

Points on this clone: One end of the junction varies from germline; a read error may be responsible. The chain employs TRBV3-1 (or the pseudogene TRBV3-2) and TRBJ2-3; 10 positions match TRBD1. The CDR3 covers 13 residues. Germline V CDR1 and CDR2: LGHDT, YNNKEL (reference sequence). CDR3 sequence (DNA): TGTGCCAGCAGCCAAGTTAGTGACAGGGGGCGAAGTTTT. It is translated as CASSQVSDRGRSF.

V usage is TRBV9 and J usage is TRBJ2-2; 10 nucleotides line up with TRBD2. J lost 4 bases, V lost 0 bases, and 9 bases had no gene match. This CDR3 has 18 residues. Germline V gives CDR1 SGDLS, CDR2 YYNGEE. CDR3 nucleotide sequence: TGTGCCAGCAGCGTAGCTACAGGGTCTAGCGGGGGCACCGGGGAGCTGTTTTTT. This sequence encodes CASSVATGSSGGTGELFF.

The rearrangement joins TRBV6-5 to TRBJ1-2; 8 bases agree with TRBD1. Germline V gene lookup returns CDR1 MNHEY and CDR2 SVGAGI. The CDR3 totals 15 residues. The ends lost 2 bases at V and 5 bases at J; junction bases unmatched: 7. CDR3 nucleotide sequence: TGTGCCAGCAGTTACGGAGCGGACAGGGCATATGGCTACACCTTC. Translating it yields CASSYGADRAYGYTF.

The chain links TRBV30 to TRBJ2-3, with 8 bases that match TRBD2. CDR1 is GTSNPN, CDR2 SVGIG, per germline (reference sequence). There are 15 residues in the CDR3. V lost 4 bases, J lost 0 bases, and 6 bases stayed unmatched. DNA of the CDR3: TGTGCCTGGATGGTAGCGGGACCGAGCACAGATACGCAGTATTTT. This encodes CAWMVAGPSTDTQYF.

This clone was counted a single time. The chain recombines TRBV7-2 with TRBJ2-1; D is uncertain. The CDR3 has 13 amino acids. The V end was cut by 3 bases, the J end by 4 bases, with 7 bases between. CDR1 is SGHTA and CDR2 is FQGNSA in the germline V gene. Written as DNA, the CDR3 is TGTGCCAGCAGCTTTACGGGTTACAATGAGCAGTTCTTC. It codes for CASSFTGYNEQFF.

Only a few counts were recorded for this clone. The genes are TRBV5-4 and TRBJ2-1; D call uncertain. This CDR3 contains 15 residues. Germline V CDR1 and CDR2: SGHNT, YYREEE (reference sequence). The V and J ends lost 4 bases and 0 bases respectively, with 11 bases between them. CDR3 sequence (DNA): TGTGCCAGCAGCCTAGGTGATAGCTCCTACAATGAGCAGTTCTTC. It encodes CASSLGDSSYNEQFF. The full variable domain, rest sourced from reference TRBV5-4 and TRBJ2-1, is ETGVTQSPTHLIKTRGQQVTLRCSSQSGHNTVSWYQQALGQGPQFIFQYYREEENGRGNFPPRFSGLQFPNYSSELNVNALELDDSALYLCASSLGDSSYNEQFFGPGTRLTVL.

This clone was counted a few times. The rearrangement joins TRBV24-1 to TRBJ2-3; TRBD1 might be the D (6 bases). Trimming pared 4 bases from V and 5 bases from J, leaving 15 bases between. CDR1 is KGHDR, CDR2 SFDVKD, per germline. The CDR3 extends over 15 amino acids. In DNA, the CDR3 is TGTGCCACCAGTGAAACAGGGAGTTGGAGAGATACGCAGTATTTT. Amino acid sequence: CATSETGSWRDTQYF.

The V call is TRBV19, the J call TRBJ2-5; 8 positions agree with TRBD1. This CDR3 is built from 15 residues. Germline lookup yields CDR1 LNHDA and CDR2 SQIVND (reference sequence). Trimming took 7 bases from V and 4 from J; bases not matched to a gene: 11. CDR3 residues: CASTRTGRSSETQYF. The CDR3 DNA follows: TGTGCCAGTACCAGGACAGGGAGGTCATCAGAGACCCAGTACTTC. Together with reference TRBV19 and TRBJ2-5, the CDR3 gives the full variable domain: DGGITQSPKYLFRKEGQNVTLSCEQNLNHDAMYWYRQDPGQGLRLIYYSQIVNDFQKGDIAEGYSVSREKKESFPLTVTSAQKNPTAFYLCASTRTGRSSETQYFGPGTRLLVL.

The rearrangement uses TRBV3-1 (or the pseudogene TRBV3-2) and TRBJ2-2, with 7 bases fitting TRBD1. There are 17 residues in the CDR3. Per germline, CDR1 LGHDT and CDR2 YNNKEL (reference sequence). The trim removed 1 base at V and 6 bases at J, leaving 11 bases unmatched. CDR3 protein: CASSQVVLGQGAGELFF. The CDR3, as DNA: TGTGCCAGCAGCCAAGTCGTATTGGGGCAGGGGGCCGGGGAGCTGTTTTTT.

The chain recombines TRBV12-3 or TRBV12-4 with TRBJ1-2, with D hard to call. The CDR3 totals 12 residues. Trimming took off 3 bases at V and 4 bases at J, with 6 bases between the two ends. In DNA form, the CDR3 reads TGTGCCAGCAGTTTCTCTTCCTATGGCTACACCTTC. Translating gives CASSFSSYGYTF.

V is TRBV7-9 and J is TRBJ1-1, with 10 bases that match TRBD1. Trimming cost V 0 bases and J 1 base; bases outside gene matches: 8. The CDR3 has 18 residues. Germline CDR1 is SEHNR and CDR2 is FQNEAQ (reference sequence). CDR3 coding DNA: TGTGCCAGCAGCTTAGCGCTTGGACAGGGGGTCTGGAACACTGAAGCTTTCTTT. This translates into CASSLALGQGVWNTEAFF.

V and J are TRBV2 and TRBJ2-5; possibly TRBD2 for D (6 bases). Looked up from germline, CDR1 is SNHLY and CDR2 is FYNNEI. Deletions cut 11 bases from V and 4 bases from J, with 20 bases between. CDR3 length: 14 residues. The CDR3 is CASPQKDYPETQYF. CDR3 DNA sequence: TGTGCCTCACCTCAGAAGGACTACCCAGAGACCCAGTACTTC.

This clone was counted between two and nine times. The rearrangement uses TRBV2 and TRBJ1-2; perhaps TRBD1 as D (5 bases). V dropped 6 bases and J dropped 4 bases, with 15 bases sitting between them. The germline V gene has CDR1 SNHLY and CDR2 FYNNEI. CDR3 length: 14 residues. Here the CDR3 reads CASRDQGYGYGYTF. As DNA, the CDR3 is TGTGCCAGCAGAGACCAGGGTTATGGCTATGGCTACACCTTC.

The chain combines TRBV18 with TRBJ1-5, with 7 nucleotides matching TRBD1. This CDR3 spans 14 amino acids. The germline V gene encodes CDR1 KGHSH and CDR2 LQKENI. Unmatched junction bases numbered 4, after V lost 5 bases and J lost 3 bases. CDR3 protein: CASSNGQDNQPQHF. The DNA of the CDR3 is TGTGCCAGCTCAAACGGACAGGACAATCAGCCCCAGCATTTT.

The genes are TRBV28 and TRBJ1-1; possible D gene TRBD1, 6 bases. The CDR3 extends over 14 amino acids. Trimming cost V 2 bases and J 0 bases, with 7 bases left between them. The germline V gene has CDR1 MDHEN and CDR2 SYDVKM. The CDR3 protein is CASSLTGMNTEAFF. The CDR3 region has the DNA TGTGCCAGCAGTTTAACAGGGATGAACACTGAAGCTTTCTTT.